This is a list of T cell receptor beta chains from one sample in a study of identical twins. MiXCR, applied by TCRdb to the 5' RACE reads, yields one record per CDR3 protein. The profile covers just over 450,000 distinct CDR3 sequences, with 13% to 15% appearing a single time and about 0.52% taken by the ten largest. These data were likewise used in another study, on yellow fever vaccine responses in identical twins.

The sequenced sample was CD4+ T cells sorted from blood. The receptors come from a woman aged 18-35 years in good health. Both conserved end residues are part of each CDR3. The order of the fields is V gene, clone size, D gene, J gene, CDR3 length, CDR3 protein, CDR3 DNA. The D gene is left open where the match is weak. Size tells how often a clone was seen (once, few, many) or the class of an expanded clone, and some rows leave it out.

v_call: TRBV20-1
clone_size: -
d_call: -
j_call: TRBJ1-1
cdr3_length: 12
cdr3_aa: CSAREVNTEAFF
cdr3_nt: TGCAGTGCTAGGGAGGTAAACACTGAAGCTTTCTTT

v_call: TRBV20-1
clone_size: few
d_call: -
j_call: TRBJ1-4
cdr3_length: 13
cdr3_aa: CSARRDGGEKLFF
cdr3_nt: TGCAGTGCTAGAAGGGATGGGGGTGAAAAACTGTTTTTT

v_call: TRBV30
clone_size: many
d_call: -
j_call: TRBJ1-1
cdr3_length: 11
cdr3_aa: CASRTNTEAFF
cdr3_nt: TGTGCCTCCAGAACTAACACTGAAGCTTTCTTT

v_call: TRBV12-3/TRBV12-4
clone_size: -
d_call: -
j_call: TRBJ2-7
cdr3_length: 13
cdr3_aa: CASSFYGTYEQYF
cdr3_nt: TGTGCCAGCAGTTTTTACGGAACCTACGAGCAGTACTTC

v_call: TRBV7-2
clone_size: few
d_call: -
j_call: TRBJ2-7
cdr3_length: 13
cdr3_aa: CASSLDLRYEQYF
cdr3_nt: TGTGCCAGCAGCTTAGATTTGCGGTACGAGCAGTACTTC

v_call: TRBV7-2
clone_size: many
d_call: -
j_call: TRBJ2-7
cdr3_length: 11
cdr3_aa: CASSFPYEQYF
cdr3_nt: TGTGCCAGCAGCTTCCCTTACGAGCAGTACTTC

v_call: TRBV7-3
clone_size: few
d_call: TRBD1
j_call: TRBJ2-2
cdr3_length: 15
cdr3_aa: CATAPGTGQVGELFF
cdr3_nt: TGTGCCACCGCACCGGGGACAGGGCAGGTCGGGGAGCTGTTTTTT

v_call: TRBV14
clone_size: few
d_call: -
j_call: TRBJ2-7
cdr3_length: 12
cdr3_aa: CASSPSHYEQYF
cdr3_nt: TGTGCCAGCAGTCCTTCACACTACGAGCAGTACTTC

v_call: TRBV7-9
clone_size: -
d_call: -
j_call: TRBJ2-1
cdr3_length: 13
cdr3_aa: CASSLAVDNEQFF
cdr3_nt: TGTGCCAGCAGCTTAGCGGTAGACAATGAGCAGTTCTTC

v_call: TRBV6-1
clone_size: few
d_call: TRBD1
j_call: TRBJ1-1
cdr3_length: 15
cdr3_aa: CASSERGQGNTEAFF
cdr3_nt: TGTGCCAGCAGTGAGAGAGGACAGGGGAACACTGAAGCTTTCTTT

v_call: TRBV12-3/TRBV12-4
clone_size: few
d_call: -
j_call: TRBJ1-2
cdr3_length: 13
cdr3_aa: CASSFYSGNGYTF
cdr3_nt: TGTGCCAGCAGTTTCTATTCCGGGAATGGCTACACCTTC

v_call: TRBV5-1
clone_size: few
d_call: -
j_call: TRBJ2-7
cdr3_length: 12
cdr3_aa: CASSSQGREQYF
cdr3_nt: TGCGCCAGCAGTTCTCAAGGCCGCGAGCAGTACTTC

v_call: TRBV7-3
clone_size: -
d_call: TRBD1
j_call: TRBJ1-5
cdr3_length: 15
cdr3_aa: CASSRDRGRNQPQHF
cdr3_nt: TGTGCCAGCAGCCGGGACAGGGGGCGTAATCAGCCCCAGCATTTT

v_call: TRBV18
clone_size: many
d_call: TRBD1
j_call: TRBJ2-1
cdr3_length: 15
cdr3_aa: CASCPDRGAYNEQFF
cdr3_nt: TGTGCCAGCTGCCCCGACAGGGGAGCCTACAATGAGCAGTTCTTC

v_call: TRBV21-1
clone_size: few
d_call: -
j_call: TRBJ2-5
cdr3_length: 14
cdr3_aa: CASSTDRGRETQYF
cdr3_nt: TGTGCCAGCAGCACCGACAGGGGGCGTGAGACCCAGTACTTC

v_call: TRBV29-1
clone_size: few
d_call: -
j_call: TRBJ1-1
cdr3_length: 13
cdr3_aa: CSTRLLVNTEAFF
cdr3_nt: TGCAGCACCCGATTGCTAGTGAACACTGAAGCTTTCTTT

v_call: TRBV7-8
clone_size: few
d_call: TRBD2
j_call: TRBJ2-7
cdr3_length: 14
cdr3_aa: CASKLAGGTYEQYF
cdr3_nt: TGTGCCAGCAAACTAGCGGGGGGAACTTACGAGCAGTACTTC

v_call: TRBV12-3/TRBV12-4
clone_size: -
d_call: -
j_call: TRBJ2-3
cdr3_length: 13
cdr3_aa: CASSLRAPDTQYF
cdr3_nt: TGTGCCAGCAGTTTAAGAGCGCCAGATACGCAGTATTTT

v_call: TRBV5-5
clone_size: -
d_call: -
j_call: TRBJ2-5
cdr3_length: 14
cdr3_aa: CASTYSLSQETQYF
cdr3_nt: TGTGCCAGCACCTACAGCCTATCTCAGGAGACCCAGTACTTC

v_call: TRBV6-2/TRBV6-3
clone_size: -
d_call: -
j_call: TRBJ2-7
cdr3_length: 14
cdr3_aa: CASSFSESSYEQYF
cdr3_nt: TGTGCCAGCAGCTTTAGCGAGAGCTCCTACGAGCAGTACTTC

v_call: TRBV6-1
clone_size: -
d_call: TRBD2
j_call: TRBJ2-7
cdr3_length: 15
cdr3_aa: CASSLGLAGGREQYF
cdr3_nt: TGTGCCAGCAGCCTAGGACTAGCGGGAGGTCGCGAGCAGTACTTC

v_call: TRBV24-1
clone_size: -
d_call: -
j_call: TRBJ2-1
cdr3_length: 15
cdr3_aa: CATSDLRGSGWEQFF
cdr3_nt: TGTGCCACCAGTGATTTGCGAGGGTCTGGGTGGGAGCAGTTCTTC

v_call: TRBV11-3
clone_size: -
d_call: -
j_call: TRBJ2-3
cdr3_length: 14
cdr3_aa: CASSLGGAVDTQYF
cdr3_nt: TGTGCCAGCAGCTTAGGGGGGGCGGTGGATACGCAGTATTTT

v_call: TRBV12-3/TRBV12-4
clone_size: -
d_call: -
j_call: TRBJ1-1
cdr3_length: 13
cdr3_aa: CASSSAQDTEAFF
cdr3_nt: TGTGCCAGCAGCTCTGCTCAGGACACTGAAGCTTTCTTT

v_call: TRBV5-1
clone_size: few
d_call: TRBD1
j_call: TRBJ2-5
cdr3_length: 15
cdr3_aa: CASSRDRFLEETQYF
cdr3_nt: TGCGCCAGCAGCCGGGACAGATTTTTAGAAGAGACCCAGTACTTC

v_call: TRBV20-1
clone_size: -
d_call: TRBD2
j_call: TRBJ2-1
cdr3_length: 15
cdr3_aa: CSAQAGGFLYNEQFF
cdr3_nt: TGCAGTGCACAAGCGGGGGGTTTCCTCTACAATGAGCAGTTCTTC

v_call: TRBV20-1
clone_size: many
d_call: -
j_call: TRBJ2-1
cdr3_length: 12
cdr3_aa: CSATPLEDEQFF
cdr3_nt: TGCAGTGCTACGCCCCTTGAGGACGAGCAGTTCTTC

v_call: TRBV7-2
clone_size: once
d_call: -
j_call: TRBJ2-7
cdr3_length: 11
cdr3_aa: CATQTEYEQYF
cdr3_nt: TGTGCCACACAAACCGAGTACGAGCAGTACTTC

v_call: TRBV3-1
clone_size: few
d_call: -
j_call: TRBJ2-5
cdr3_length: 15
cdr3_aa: CASSQELVGQETQYF
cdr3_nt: TGTGCCAGCAGCCAAGAGCTAGTGGGGCAAGAGACCCAGTACTTC

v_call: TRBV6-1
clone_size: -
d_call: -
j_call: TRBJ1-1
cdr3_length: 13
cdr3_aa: CASVGTVNTEAFF
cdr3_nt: TGTGCCAGCGTAGGCACGGTTAACACTGAAGCTTTCTTT

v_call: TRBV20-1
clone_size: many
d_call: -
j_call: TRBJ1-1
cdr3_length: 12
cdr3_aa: CSARGGGPEAFF
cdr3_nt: TGCAGTGCTAGAGGGGGTGGCCCTGAAGCTTTCTTT

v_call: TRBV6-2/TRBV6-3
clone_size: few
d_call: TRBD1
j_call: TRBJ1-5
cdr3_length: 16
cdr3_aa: CASSSRWTGGGQPQHF
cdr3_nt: TGTGCCAGCAGCTCACGTTGGACAGGGGGCGGGCAGCCCCAGCATTTT

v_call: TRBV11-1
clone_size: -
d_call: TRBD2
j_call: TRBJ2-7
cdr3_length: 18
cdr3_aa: CASSRVLAGGVGSYEQYF
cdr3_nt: TGTGCCAGCAGCAGGGTACTAGCGGGAGGAGTTGGGTCCTACGAGCAGTACTTC

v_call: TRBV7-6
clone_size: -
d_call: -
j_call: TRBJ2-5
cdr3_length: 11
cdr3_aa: CAGSRPADQYF
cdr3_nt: TGTGCCGGTTCCAGGCCCGCCGACCAGTACTTC

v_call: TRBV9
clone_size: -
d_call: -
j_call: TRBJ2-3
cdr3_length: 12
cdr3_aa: CASSEGRDTQYF
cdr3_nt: TGTGCCAGCAGCGAGGGACGTGATACGCAGTATTTT

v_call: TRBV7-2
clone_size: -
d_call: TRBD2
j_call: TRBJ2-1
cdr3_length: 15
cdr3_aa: CASSLRGGPYNEQFF
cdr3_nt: TGTGCCAGCAGCTTACGGGGGGGCCCCTACAATGAGCAGTTCTTC

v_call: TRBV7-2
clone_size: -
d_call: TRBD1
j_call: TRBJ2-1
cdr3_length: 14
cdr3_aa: CASSSDRAYNEQFF
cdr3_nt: TGTGCCAGCAGCTCAGACAGGGCCTACAATGAGCAGTTCTTC